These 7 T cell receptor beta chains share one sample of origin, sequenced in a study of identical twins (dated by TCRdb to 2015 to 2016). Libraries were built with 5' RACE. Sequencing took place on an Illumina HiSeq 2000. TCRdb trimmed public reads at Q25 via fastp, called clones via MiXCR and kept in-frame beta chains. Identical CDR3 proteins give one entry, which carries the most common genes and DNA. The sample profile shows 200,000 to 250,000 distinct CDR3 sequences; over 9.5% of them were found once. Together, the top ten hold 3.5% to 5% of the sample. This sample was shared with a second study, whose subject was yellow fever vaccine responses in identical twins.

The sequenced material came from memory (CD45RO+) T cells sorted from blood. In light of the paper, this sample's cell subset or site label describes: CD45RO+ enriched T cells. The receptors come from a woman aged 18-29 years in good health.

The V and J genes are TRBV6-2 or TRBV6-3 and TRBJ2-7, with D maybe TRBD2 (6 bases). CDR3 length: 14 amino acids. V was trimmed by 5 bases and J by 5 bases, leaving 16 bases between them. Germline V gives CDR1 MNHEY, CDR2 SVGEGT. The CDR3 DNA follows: TGTGCCAGCAGTGTTTCGGGGGAACATCACGAGCAGTACTTC. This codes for CASSVSGEHHEQYF.

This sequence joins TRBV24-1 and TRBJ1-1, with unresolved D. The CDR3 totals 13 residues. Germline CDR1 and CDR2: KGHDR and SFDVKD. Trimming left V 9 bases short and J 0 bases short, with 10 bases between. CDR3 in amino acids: CATSDGMNTEAFF. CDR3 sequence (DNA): TGTGCCACCTCTGACGGGATGAACACTGAAGCTTTCTTT.

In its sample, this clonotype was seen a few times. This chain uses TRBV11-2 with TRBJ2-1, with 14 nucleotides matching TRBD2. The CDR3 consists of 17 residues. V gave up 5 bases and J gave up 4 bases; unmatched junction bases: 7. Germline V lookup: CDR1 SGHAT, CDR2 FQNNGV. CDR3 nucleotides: TGTGCCAGCAGCCCGGGGACTAGCGGGAGAACGTACAATGAGCAGTTCTTC. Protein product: CASSPGTSGRTYNEQFF. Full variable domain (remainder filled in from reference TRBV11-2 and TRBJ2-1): EAGVAQSPRYKIIEKRQSVAFWCNPISGHATLYWYQQILGQGPKLLIQFQNNGVVDDSQLPKDRFSAERLKGVDSTLKIQPAKLEDSAVYLCASSPGTSGRTYNEQFFGPGTRLTVL.

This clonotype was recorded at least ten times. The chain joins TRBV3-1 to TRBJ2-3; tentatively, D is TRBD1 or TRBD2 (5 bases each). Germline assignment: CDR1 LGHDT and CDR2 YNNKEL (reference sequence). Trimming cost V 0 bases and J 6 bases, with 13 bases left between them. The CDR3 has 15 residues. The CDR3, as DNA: TGTGCCAGCAGCCAAGATCTCCTCCGGGGCGATACGCAGTATTTT. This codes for CASSQDLLRGDTQYF.

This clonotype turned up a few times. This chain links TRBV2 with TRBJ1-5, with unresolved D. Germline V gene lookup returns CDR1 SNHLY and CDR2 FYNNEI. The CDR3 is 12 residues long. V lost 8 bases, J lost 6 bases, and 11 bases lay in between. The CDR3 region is CASRLNSQPQHF. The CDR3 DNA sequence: TGTGCCAGCCGCTTAAATAGTCAGCCCCAGCATTTT.

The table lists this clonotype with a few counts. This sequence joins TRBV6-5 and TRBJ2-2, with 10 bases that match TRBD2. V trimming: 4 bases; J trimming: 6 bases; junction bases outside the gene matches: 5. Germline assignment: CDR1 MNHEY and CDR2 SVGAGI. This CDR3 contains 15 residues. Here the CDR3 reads CASSSSAGGPGELFF. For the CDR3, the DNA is TGTGCCAGCAGTTCATCAGCGGGGGGGCCCGGGGAGCTGTTTTTT.

The CDR3 here is CASSLRTGEAGYTF. The CDR3 nucleotides are TGTGCCAGCAGCTTACGGACAGGGGAGGCTGGCTACACCTTC. The rearrangement uses TRBV9 and TRBJ1-2, with 9 nucleotides matching TRBD1. Germline CDR1 reads SGDLS; CDR2 reads YYNGEE. The CDR3 consists of 14 residues. Trimming cost V 4 bases and J 7 bases; bases outside gene matches: 8.